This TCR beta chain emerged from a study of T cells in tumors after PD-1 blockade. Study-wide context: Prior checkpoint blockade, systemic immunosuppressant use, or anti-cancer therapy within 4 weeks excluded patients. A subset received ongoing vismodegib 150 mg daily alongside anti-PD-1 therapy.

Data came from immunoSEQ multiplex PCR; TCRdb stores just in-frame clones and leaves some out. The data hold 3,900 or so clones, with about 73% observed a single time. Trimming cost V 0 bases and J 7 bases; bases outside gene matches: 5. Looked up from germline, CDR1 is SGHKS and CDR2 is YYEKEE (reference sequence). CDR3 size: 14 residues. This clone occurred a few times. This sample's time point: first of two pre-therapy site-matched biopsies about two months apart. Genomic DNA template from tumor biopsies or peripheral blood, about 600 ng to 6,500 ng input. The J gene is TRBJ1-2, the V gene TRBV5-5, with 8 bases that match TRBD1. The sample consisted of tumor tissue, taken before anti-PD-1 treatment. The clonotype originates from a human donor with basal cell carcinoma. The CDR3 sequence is CASSLGQGYSGYTF. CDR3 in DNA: TGTGCCAGCAGCTTGGGACAGGGGTATAGTGGCTACACCTTC.